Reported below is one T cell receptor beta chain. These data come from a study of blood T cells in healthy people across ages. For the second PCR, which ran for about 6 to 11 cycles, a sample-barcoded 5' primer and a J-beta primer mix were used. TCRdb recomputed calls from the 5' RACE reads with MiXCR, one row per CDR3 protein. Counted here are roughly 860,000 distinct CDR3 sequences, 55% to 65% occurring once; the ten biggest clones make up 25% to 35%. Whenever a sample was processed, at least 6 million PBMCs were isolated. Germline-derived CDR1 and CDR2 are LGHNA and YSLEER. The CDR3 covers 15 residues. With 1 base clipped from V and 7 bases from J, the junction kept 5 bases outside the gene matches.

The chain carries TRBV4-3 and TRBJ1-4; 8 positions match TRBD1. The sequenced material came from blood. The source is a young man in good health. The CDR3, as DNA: TGCGCCAGCAGCCAAGCGCAGGGGGCGGGTGAAAAACTGTTTTTT. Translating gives CASSQAQGAGEKLFF.